This TCR beta chain was identified in a study of T cell changes during pregnancy in multiple sclerosis. The CDR3 is 15 residues long. Trimming shortened V by 2 bases and J by 5 bases, and 15 bases separated the two germline ends. Germline V gene lookup returns CDR1 KGHSH and CDR2 LQKENI. TCRdb keeps only in-frame clones here, not all; method: immunoSEQ multiplex PCR. The table lists tens of thousands of clones, about nine tenths of them singletons, with 0.16% in the top ten. Sequencing used CD4+ T cells from peripheral blood mononuclear cells, obtained after pregnancy. The chain has TRBV18 and TRBJ1-1; D is perhaps TRBD1 (5 bases). This clonotype was sampled from a female donor in good health, enrolled as a control in a pregnancy study. The DNA of the CDR3 is TGTGCCAGCTCACCAAGACAGACCGTGGCAACTGAAGCTTTCTTT. Translated, it gives CASSPRQTVATEAFF.